The sample holds many counts of the clone carrying this TCR beta chain. Its specificity is unknown. This beta chain is a stray sequence in a library constructed for alpha chains; its clone size is not meaningful. The CDR3 consists of 17 residues. Germline assignment: CDR1 SGHTA and CDR2 FQGNSA. With 5 bases removed from V and 1 base from J, the gap between germline ends came to 17 bases. The sample originates from a study of spatial heterogeneity in lung cancer. Study-wide results and caveats: The number of expanded tumor alpha and beta chains correlated with mutation number.

TCRdb reanalysed the 5' RACE reads using MiXCR and keeps one entry per CDR3 protein. Of about 13,000 distinct CDR3 sequences in the sample, 5.6% were seen once. Time point: sample taken at primary tumor resection. The donors comprised about 65 untreated early-stage non-small cell lung cancer patients. From tumor, nontumor lung or frozen PBMC, whole RNA was taken unsorted for sequencing. This TCR came from a female donor with early-stage non-small cell lung cancer. Sequencing used lung tumor tissue, obtained at surgery. J is TRBJ2-2 and V is TRBV7-2; perhaps TRBD1 as D (6 bases). The CDR3: CASSRRGTNLNTGELFF. The CDR3, as DNA: TGTGCCAGCAGCCGCAGGGGAACGAACTTGAACACCGGGGAGCTGTTTTTT. The whole variable domain, filled in from reference TRBV7-2 and TRBJ2-2, reads GAGVSQSPSNKVTEKGKDVELRCDPISGHTALYWYRQSLGQGLEFLIYFQGNSAPDKSGLPSDRFSAERTGGSVSTLTIQRTQQEDSAVYLCASSRRGTNLNTGELFFGEGSRLTVL.